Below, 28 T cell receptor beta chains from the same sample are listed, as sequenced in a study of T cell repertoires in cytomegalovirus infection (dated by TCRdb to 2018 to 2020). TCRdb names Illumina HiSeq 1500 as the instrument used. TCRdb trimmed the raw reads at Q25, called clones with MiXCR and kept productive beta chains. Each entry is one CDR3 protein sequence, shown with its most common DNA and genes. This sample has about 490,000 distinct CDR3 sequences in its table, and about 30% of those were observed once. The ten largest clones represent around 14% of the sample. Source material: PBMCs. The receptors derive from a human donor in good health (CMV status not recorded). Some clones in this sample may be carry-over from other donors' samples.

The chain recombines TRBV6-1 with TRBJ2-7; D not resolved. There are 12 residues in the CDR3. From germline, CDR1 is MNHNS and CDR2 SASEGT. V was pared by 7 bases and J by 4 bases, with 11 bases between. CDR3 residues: CASKTRWYEQYF. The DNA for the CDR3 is TGTGCCAGCAAAACAAGATGGTACGAGCAGTACTTC.

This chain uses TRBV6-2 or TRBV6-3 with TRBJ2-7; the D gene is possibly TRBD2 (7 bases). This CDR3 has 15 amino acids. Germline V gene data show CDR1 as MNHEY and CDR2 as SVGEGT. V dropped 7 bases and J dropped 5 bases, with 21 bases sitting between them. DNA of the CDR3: TGTGCCAGCACCAAGGTCGGGGGGCGAGACAACGAGCAGTACTTC. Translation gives CASTKVGGRDNEQYF.

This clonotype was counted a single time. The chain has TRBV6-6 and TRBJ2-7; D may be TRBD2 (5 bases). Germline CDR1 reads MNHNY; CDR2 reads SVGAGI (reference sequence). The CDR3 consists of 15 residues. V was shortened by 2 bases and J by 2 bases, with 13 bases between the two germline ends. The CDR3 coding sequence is TGTGCCAGCAGTTACGAGGGATTGGCAGCCTACGAGCAGTACGTC. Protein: CASSYEGLAAYEQYV.

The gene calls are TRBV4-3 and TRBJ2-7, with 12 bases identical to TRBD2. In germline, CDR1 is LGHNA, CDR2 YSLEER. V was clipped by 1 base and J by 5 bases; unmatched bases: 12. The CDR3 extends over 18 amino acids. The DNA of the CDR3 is TGCGCCAGCAGCCAAGTACTATCTCTAGCGGGAGGGCCCAACGAGCAGTACTTC. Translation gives CASSQVLSLAGGPNEQYF.

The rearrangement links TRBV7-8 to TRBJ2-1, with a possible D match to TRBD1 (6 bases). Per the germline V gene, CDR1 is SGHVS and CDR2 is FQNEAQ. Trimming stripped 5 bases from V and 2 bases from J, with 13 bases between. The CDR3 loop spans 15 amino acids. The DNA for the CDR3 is TGTGCCAGCAGCCATTCAACAGGGACCTACAATGAGCAGTTCTTC. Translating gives CASSHSTGTYNEQFF.

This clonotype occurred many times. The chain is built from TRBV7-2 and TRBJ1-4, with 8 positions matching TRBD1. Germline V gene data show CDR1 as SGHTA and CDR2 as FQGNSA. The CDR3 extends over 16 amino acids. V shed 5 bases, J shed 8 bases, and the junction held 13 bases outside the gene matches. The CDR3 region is CASSQDAGTGSEKLFF. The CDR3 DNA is TGTGCCAGCAGCCAAGACGCCGGGACAGGAAGCGAAAAACTGTTTTTT.

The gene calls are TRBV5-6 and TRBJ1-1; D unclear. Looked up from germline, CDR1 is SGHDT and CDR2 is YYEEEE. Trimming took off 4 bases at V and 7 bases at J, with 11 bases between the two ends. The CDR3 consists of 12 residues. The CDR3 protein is CASSPLDGEAFF. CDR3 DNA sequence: TGTGCCAGCAGCCCCCTGGATGGTGAAGCTTTCTTT.

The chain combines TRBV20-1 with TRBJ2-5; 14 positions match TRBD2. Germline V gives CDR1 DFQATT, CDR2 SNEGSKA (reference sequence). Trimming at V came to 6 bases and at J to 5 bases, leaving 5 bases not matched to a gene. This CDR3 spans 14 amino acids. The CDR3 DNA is TGCAGTGCCAGACTAGCGGGGGGGTTGGAGACCCAGTACTTC. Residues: CSARLAGGLETQYF.

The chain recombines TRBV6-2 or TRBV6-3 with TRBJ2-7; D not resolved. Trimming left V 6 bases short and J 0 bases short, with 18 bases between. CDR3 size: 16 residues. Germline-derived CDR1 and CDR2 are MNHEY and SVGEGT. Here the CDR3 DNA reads TGTGCCAGCAGGACCATAGCAGGACGTTCCTCCTACGAGCAGTACGTC. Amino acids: CASRTIAGRSSYEQYV.

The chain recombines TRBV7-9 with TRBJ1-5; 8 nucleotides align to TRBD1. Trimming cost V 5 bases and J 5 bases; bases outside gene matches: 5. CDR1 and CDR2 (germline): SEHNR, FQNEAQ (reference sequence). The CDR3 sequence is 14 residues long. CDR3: CASSQDRDDQPQHF. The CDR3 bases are TGTGCCAGCAGCCAGGACAGGGATGATCAGCCCCAGCATTTT.

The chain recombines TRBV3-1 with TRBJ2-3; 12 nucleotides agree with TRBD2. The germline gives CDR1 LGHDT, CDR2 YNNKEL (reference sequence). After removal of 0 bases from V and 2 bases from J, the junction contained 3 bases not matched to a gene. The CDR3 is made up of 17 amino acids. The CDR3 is CASSQEGTSGHTDTQYF. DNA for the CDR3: TGTGCCAGCAGCCAAGAGGGGACTAGCGGGCACACAGATACGCAGTATTTT.

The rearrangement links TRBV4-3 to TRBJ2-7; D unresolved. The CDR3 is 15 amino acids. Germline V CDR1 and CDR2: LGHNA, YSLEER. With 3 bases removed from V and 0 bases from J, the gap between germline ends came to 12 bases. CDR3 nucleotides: TGCGCCAGCAGCCAGGACCGCATAAGCTCCTACGAGCAGTACTTC. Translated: CASSQDRISSYEQYF.

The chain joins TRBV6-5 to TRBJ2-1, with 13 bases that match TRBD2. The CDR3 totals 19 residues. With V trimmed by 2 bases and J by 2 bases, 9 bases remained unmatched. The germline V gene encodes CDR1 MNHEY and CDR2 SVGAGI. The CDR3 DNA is TGTGCCAGCAGTTACGATGGACTAGCGGGAGAGAGTACCTACAATGAGCAGTTCTTC. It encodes CASSYDGLAGESTYNEQFF.

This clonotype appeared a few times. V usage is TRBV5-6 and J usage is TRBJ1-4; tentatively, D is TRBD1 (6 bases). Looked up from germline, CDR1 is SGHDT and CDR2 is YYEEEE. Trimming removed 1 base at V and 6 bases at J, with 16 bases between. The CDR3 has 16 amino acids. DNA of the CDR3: TGTGCCAGCAGCTTGAGTCAGGGGCCAGTTGATGAAAAACTGTTTTTT. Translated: CASSLSQGPVDEKLFF.

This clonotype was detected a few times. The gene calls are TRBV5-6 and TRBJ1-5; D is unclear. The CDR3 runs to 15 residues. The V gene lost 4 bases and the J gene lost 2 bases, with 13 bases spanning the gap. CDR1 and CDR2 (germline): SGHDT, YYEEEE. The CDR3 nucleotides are TGTGCCAGCAGCACCAAGGAGGACCGCAATCAGCCCCAGCATTTT. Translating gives CASSTKEDRNQPQHF.

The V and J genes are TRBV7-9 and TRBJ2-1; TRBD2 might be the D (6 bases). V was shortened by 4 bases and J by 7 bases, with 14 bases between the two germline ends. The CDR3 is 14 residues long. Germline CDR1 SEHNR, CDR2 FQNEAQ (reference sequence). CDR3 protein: CASSWGGLTNEQFF. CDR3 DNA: TGTGCCAGCAGCTGGGGAGGACTCACGAATGAGCAGTTCTTC.

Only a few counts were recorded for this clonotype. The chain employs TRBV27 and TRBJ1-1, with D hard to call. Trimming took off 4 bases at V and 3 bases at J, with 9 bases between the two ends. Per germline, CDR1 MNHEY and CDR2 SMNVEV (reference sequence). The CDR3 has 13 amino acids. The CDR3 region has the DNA TGTGCCAGCAGTTCTACCCCGGACACTGAAGCTTTCTTT. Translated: CASSSTPDTEAFF.

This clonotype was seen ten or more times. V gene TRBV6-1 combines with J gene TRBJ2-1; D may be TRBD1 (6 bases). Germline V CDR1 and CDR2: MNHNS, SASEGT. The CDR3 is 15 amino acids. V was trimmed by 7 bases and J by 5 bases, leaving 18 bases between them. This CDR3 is CASTVKRGWDNEQFF. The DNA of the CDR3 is TGTGCCAGCACCGTAAAGAGGGGGTGGGACAATGAGCAGTTCTTC.

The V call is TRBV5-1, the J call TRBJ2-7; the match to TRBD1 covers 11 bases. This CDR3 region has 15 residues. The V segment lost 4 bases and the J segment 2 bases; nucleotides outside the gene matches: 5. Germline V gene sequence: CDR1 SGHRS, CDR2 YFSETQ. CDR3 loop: CASSGGTGGPYEQYF. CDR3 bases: TGCGCCAGCAGCGGCGGGACAGGGGGTCCCTACGAGCAGTACTTC.

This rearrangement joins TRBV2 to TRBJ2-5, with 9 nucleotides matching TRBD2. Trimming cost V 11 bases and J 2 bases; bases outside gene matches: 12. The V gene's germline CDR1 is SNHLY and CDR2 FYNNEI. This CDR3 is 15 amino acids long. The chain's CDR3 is CAGGEASGNQETQYF. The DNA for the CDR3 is TGTGCCGGAGGAGAGGCTAGCGGGAATCAAGAGACCCAGTACTTC. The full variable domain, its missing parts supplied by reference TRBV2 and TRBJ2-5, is EPEVTQTPSHQVTQMGQEVILRCVPISNHLYFYWYRQILGQKVEFLVSFYNNEISEKSEIFDDQFSVERPDGSNFTLKIRSTKLEDSAMYFCAGGEASGNQETQYFGPGTRLLVL.

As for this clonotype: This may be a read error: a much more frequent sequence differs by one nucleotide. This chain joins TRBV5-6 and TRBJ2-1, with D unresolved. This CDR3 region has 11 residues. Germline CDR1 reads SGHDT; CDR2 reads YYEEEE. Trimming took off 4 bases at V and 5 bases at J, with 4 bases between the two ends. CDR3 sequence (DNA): TGTGCCAGCAGCCAAAACAATGAGCAGTTCTTC. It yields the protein CASSQNNEQFF.

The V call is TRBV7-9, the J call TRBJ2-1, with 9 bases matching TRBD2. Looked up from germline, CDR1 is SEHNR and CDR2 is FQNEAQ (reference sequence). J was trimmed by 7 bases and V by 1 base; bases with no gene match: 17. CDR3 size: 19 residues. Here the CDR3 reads CASSLVGTSPVHRRNEQFF. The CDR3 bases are TGTGCCAGCAGCTTAGTTGGGACTAGCCCCGTTCATAGGAGGAATGAGCAGTTCTTC.

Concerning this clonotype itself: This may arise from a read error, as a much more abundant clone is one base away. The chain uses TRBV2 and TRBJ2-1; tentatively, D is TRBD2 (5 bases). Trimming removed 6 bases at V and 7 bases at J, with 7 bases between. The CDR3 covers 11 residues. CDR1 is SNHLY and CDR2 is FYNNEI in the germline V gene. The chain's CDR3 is CASRDWNEQFF. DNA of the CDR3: TGTGCCAGCAGGGACTGGAATGAGCAGTTCTTC.

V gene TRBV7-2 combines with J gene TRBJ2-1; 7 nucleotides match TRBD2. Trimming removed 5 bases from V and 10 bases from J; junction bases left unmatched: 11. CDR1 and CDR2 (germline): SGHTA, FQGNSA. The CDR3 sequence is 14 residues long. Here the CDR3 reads CASSPRGWRGEQFF. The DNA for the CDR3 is TGTGCCAGCAGCCCCCGCGGGTGGCGGGGGGAGCAGTTCTTC.

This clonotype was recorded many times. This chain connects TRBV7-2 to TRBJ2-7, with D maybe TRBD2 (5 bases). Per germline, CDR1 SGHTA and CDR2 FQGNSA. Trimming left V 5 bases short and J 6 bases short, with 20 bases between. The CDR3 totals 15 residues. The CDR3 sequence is CASSPSRGAAVEQYF. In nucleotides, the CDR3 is TGTGCCAGCAGCCCGTCACGGGGTGCGGCCGTCGAGCAGTACTTC. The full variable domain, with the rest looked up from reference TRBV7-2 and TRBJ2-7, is GAGVSQSPSNKVTEKGKDVELRCDPISGHTALYWYRQSLGQGLEFLIYFQGNSAPDKSGLPSDRFSAERTGGSVSTLTIQRTQQEDSAVYLCASSPSRGAAVEQYFGPGTRLTVT.

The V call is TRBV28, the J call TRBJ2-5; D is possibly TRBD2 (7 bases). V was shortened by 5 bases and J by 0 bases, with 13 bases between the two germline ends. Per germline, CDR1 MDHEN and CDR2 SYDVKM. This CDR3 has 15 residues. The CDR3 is CASSGWEGDQETQYF. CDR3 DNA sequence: TGTGCCAGCAGTGGTTGGGAGGGGGACCAAGAGACCCAGTACTTC.

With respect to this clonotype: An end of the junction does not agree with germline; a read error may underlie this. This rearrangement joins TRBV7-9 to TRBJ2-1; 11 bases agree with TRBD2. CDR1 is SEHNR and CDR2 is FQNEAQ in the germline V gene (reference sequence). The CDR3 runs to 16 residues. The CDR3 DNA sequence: TGTGCCAGCAGCGGGGGACTAGCGGCCTCCGACAATGAGCAGTTCTTC. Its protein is CASSGGLAASDNEQFF.

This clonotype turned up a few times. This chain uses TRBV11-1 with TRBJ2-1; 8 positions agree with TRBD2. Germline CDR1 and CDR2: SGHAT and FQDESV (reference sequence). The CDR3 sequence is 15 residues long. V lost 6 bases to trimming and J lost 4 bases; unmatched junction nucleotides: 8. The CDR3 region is CASSQAGARYNEQFF. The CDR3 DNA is TGTGCCAGCAGTCAAGCGGGAGCTAGGTACAATGAGCAGTTCTTC.